Following are 7 T cell receptor beta chains from one sample sequenced in a study of shared clonotypes between healthy human individuals. Assay: immunoSEQ multiplex PCR; the TCRdb copy retains only in-frame clones and omits some. The sample includes some 1,900,000 clones, about 95% of them seen just once. Only CD45RO-negative cells positively selected for CCR7 counted as naive CD8 cells, so terminally differentiated effector memory CD45RA+ cells were excluded. Sequenced: naive CD8+ T cells sorted from blood. Receptor source: a young man in good health.

This chain links TRBV4-1 with TRBJ2-5; 14 bases match TRBD2. The V and J ends lost 1 base and 5 bases, in that order; junction bases with no gene match: 0. The CDR3 runs to 15 residues. Looked up from germline, CDR1 is MGHRA and CDR2 is YSYEKL. The CDR3 reads CASSQGLAGGETQYF. The CDR3 DNA is TGCGCCAGCAGCCAAGGACTAGCGGGAGGGGAGACCCAGTACTTC.

CDR3 nucleotide sequence: TGCGCCAGCAGCGCCGGGACTAGCTATACAATGGGGCAGTTCTTC. This translates into CASSAGTSYTMGQFF. This chain connects TRBV10-2 to TRBJ2-1, with 9 bases matching TRBD2. Germline V CDR1 and CDR2: WSHSY, SAAADI. This CDR3 region has 15 residues. J was trimmed by 12 bases and V by 6 bases; bases with no gene match: 15.

V and J are TRBV15 and TRBJ1-1; D call uncertain. Per the germline V gene, CDR1 is LNHNV and CDR2 is YYDKDF (reference sequence). The CDR3 is 13 amino acids. Trimming took 6 bases from V and 5 from J, leaving 13 bases between them. CDR3: CATRPMGGTEAFF. CDR3 nucleotides: TGTGCCACCAGACCCATGGGCGGTACTGAAGCTTTCTTT.

V gene TRBV14 combines with J gene TRBJ2-7; maybe TRBD1 (6 bases). The CDR3 totals 15 residues. In germline, CDR1 is SGHDN, CDR2 FVKESK. Trimming removed 0 bases from V and 4 bases from J, with 13 bases in between. CDR3 sequence reads: CASSQDYYRVYEQYF. The CDR3 DNA is TGTGCCAGCAGCCAAGATTATTACAGGGTATACGAGCAGTACTTC.

In its sample, this clone was seen once. The V call is TRBV2, the J call TRBJ2-7; unclear D gene. The germline CDR1 and CDR2 sequences are SNHLY and FYNNEI. V gave up 6 bases and J gave up 0 bases, with 9 bases separating them. The CDR3 covers 13 residues. The CDR3 protein is CASRGWASYEQYF. The CDR3 nucleotides read TGTGCCAGCAGGGGGTGGGCCTCCTACGAGCAGTACTTC.

The chain links TRBV6-6 to TRBJ2-3; 7 nucleotides match TRBD2. The CDR3 runs to 14 residues. V shed 5 bases, J shed 5 bases, and the junction held 7 bases outside the gene matches. The germline V gene has CDR1 MNHNY and CDR2 SVGAGI (reference sequence). The CDR3 loop is CASSLAALRDTQYF. As DNA, the CDR3 is TGTGCCAGCAGTCTAGCGGCCCTTAGAGATACGCAGTATTTT.

This chain uses TRBV4-3 with TRBJ2-1; D is perhaps TRBD1 (6 bases). The CDR3 has 14 residues. Germline V gene data show CDR1 as LGHNA and CDR2 as YSLEER. Trimming left V 0 bases short and J 6 bases short, with 9 bases between. The CDR3 region has the DNA TGCGCCAGCAGCCAAGATCAGGGGATCAATGAGCAGTTCTTC. Protein: CASSQDQGINEQFF.